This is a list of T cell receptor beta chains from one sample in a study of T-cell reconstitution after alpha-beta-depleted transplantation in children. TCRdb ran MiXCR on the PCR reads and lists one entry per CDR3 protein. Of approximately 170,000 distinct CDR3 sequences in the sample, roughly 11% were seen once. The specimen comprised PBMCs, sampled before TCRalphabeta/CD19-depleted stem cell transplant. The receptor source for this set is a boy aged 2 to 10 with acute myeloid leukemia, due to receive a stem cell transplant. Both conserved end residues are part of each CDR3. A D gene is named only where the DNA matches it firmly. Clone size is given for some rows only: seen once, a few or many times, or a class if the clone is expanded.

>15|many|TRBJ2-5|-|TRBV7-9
TGTGCCAGCAGCTCGACCGACAGGTTCGGAGAGACCCAGTACTTC
CASSSTDRFGETQYF
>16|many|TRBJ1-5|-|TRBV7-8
TGTGCCAGCAGCTTAGTGTGGCGGGGGGGCAATCAGCCCCAGCATTTT
CASSLVWRGGNQPQHF
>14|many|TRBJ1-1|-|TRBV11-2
TGTGCCAGCTTGGCCAGAAGATTGAACACTGAAGCTTTCTTT
CASLARRLNTEAFF
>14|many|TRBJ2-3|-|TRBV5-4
TGTGCCAGCAGCTCGGGGGTGGGTACAGATACGCAGTATTTT
CASSSGVGTDTQYF
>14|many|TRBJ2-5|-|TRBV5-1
TGCGCCAGCAGCTTGGACAGGCCTCAAGAGACCCAGTACTTC
CASSLDRPQETQYF
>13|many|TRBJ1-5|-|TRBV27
TGTGCCAGCAGTTGGCAGAGGGGGGAGCCCCAGCATTTT
CASSWQRGEPQHF
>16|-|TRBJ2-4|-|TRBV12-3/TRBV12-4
TGTGCCAGCAGTCCCCGCAGGGGAGGGGTTGTGGACATTCAGTACTTC
CASSPRRGGVVDIQYF
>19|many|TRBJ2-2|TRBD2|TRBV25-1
TGTGCCAGCAGTGGGGCGGGACTAGCGGGCCTATGGGAAACCGGGGAGCTGTTTTTT
CASSGAGLAGLWETGELFF
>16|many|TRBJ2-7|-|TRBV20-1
TGCAGTGCTGGGGGGGCAACCGCGGGAGATTCCTACGAGCAGTACTTC
CSAGGATAGDSYEQYF
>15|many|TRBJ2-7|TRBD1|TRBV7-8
TGTGCCAGCAGCTCACGACAGGGGGGTTCCTACGAGCAGTACTTC
CASSSRQGGSYEQYF
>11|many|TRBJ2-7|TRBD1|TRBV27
TGTGCCAGCAAGACAGGGCGCGAGCAGTACTTC
CASKTGREQYF
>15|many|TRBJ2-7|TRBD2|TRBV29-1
TGCAGCGTGGACCCTAGCGGGAGGCCGGGGGGCGAGCAGTACTTC
CSVDPSGRPGGEQYF
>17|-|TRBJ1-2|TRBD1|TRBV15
TGTGCCACCGGCAGAGATCAGATTGGGGACAGCAACTATGGCTACACCTTC
CATGRDQIGDSNYGYTF
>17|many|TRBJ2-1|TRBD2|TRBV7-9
TGTGCCAGCAGCTTAGCGGCTCGGGCGGGGGGTTACAATGAGCAGTTCTTC
CASSLAARAGGYNEQFF
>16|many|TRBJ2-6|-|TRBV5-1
TGCGCCAGCAGCTCCCGTGAGTACTCTGGGGCCAACGTCCTGACTTTC
CASSSREYSGANVLTF
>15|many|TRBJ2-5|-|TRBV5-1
TGCGCCAGCAGCTCCGGTGGGGGGTTTCAAGAGACCCAGTACTTC
CASSSGGGFQETQYF